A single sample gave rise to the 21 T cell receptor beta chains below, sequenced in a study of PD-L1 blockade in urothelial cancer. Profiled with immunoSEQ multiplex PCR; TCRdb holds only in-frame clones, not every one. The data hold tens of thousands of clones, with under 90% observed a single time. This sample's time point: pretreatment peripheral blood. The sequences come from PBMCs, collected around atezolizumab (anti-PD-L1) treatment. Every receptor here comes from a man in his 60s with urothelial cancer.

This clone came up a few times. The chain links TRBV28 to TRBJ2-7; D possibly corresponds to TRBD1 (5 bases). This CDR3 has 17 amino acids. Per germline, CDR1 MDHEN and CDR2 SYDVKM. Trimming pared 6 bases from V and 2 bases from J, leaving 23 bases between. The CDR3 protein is CASRRQGAQISAYEQYF. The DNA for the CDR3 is TGTGCCAGCAGAAGACAAGGGGCCCAGATAAGCGCCTACGAGCAGTACTTC.

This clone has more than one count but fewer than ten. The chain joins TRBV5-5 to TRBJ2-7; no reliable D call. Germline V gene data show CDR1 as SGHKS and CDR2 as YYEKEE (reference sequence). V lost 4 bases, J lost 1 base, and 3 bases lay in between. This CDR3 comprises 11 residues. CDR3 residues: CASSISYEQYF. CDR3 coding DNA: TGTGCCAGCAGCATATCCTACGAGCAGTACTTC. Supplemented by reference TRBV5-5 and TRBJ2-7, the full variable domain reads DAGVTQSPTHLIKTRGQQVTLRCSPISGHKSVSWYQQVLGQGPQFIFQYYEKEERGRGNFPDRFSARQFPNYSSELNVNALLLGDSALYLCASSISYEQYFGPGTRLTVT.

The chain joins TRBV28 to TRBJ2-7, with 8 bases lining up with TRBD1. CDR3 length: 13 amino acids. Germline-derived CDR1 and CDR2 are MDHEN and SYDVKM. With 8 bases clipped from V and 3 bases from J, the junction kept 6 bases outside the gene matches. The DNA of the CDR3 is TGTGCCAGCCAGGGGGCGAGGGGCTACGAGCAGTACTTC. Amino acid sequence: CASQGARGYEQYF. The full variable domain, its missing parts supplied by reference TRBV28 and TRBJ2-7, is DVKVTQSSRYLVKRTGEKVFLECVQDMDHENMFWYRQDPGLGLRLIYFSYDVKMKEKGDIPEGYSVSREKKERFSLILESASTNQTSMYLCASQGARGYEQYFGPGTRLTVT.

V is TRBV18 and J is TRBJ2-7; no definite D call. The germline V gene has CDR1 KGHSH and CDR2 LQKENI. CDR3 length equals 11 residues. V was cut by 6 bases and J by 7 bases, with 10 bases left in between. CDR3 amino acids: CASSPSGEQYF. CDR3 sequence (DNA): TGTGCCAGCTCCCCCTCGGGTGAGCAGTACTTC.

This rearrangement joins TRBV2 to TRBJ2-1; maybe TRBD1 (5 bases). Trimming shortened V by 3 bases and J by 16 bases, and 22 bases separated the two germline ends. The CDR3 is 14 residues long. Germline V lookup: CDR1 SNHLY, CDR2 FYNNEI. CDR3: CASSEAPPDTEEFF. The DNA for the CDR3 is TGTGCCAGCAGTGAGGCCCCCCCGGACACTGAGGAATTCTTC.

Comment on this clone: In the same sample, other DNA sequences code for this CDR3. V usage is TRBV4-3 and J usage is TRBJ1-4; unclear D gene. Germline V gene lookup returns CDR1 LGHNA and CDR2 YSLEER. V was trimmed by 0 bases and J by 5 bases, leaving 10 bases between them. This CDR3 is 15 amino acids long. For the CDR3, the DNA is TGCGCCAGCAGCCAAGATCTGGCAGTAAATGAAAAACTGTTTTTT. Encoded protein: CASSQDLAVNEKLFF.

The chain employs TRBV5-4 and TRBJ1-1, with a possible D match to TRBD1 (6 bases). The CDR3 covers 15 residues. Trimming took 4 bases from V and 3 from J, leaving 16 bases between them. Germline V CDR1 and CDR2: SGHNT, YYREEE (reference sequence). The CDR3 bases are TGTGCCAGCAGCAGGAGACAGGACTTTCACACTGAAGCTTTCTTT. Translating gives CASSRRQDFHTEAFF.

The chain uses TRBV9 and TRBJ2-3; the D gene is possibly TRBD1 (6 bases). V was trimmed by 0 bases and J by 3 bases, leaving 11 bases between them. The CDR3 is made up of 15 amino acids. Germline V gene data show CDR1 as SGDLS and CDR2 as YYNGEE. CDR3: CASSVALGATDTQYF. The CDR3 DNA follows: TGTGCCAGCAGCGTAGCTCTGGGGGCAACAGATACGCAGTATTTT. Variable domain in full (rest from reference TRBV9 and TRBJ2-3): DSGVTQTPKHLITATGQRVTLRCSPRSGDLSVYWYQQSLDQGLQFLIQYYNGEERAKGNILERFSAQQFPDLHSELNLSSLELGDSALYFCASSVALGATDTQYFGPGTRLTVL.

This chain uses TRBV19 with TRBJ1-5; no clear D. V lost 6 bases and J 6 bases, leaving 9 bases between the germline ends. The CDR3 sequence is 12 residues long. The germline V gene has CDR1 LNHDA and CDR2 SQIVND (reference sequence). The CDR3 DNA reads TGTGCCAGTAGCTCCCGGGGTCAGCCCCAGCATTTT. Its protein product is CASSSRGQPQHF.

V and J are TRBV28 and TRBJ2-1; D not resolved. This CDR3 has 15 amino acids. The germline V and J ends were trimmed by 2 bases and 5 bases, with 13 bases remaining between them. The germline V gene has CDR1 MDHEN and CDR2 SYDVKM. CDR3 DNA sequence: TGTGCCAGCAGTTTACTCCGAGAGGTTAACAATGAGCAGTTCTTC. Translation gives CASSLLREVNNEQFF. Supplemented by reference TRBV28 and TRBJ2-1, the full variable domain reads DVKVTQSSRYLVKRTGEKVFLECVQDMDHENMFWYRQDPGLGLRLIYFSYDVKMKEKGDIPEGYSVSREKKERFSLILESASTNQTSMYLCASSLLREVNNEQFFGPGTRLTVL.

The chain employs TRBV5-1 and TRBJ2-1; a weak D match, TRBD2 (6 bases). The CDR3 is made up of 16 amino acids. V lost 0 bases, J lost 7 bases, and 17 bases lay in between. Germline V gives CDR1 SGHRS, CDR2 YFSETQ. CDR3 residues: CASSLEIGAGYNEQFF. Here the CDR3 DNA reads TGCGCCAGCAGCTTGGAGATCGGGGCGGGATATAATGAGCAGTTCTTC.

For the CDR3, the DNA is TGTGCCAGCAGTGTCAGGGGCCGGAATGAAAAACTGTTTTTT. It yields the protein CASSVRGRNEKLFF. This sequence joins TRBV6-1 and TRBJ1-4; perhaps TRBD1 as D (6 bases). The germline gives CDR1 MNHNS, CDR2 SASEGT. Trimming removed 4 bases from V and 5 bases from J, with 11 bases in between. The CDR3 has 14 amino acids.

In DNA, the CDR3 is TGTGCCAGCACCTCAGGGGACCAGAGGGCCATATATTTT. Its translation is CASTSGDQRAIYF. The chain joins TRBV28 to TRBJ1-3, with D possibly TRBD1 on 6 matching bases. The CDR3 is made up of 13 amino acids. Trimming stripped 7 bases from V and 11 bases from J, with 18 bases between. Per germline, CDR1 MDHEN and CDR2 SYDVKM.

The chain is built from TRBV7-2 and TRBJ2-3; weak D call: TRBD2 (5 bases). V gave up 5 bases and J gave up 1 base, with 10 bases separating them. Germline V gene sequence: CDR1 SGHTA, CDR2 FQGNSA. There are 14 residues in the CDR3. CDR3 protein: CASSLLAGTDTQYF. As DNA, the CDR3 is TGTGCCAGCAGCCTTCTAGCAGGCACAGATACGCAGTATTTT.

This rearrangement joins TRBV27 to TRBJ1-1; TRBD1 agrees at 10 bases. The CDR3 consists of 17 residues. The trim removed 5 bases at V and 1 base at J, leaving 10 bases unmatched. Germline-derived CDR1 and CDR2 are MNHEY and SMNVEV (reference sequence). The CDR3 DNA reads TGTGCCAGCAGTCCGTGGACAGGGGGGGAAAAGAACACTGAAGCTTTCTTT. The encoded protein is CASSPWTGGEKNTEAFF.

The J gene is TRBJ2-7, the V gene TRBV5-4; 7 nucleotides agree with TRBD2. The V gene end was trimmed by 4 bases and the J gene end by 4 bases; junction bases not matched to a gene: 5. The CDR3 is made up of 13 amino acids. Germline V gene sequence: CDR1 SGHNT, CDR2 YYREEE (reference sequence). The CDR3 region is CASSRRERYEQYF. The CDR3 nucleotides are TGTGCCAGCAGCAGGCGGGAGCGGTACGAGCAGTACTTC.

CDR3 coding DNA: TGTGCCAGCTCATTCGGGCAGGGGAAGGGAAACATTCAGTACTTC. This sequence encodes CASSFGQGKGNIQYF. The V call is TRBV18, the J call TRBJ2-4, with D tentatively TRBD1 (6 bases). The CDR3 contains 15 residues. The V gene's germline CDR1 is KGHSH and CDR2 LQKENI. The V and J ends lost 5 bases and 6 bases respectively, with 17 bases between them.

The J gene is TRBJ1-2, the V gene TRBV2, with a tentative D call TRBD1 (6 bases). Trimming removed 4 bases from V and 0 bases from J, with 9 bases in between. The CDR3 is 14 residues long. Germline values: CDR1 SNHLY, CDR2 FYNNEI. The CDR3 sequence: CASSARTANYGYTF. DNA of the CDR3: TGTGCCAGCAGTGCCAGGACAGCTAACTATGGCTACACCTTC.

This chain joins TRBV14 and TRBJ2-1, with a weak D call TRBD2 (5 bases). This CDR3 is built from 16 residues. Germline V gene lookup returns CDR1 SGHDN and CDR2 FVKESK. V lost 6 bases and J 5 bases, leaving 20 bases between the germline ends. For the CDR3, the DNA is TGTGCCAGCAGTCTAACGAGGTCTAGCATAGACAATGAGCAGTTCTTC. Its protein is CASSLTRSSIDNEQFF.

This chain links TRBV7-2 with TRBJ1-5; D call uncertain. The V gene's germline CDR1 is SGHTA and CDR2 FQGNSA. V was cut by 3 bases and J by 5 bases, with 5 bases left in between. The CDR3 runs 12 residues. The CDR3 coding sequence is TGTGCCAGCAGCTTTTCTGATCAGCCCCAGCATTTT. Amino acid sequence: CASSFSDQPQHF.

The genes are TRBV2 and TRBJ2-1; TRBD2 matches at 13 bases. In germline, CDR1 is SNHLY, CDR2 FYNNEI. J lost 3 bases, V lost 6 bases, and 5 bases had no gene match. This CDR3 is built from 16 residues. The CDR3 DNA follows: TGTGCCAGCAGGGGACTAGCGGGAAGGGTCTACAATGAGCAGTTCTTC. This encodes CASRGLAGRVYNEQFF. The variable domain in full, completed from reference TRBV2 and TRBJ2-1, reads EPEVTQTPSHQVTQMGQEVILRCVPISNHLYFYWYRQILGQKVEFLVSFYNNEISEKSEIFDDQFSVERPDGSNFTLKIRSTKLEDSAMYFCASRGLAGRVYNEQFFGPGTRLTVL.